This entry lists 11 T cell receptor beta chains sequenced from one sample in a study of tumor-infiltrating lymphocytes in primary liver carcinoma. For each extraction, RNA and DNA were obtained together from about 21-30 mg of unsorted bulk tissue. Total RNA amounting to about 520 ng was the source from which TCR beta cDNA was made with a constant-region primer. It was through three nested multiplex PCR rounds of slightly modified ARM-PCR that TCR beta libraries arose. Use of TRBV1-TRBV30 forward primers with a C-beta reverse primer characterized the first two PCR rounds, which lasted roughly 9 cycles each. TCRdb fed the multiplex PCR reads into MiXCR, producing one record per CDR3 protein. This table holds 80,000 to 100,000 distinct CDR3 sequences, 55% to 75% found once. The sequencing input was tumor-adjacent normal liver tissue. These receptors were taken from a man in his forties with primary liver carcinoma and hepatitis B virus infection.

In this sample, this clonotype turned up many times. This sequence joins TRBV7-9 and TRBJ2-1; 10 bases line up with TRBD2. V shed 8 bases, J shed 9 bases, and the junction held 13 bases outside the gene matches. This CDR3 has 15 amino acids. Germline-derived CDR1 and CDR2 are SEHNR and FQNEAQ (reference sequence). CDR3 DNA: TGTGCCAGCGAGCCTAGCGGGAGACGGATTGGTGAGCAGTTCTTC. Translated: CASEPSGRRIGEQFF.

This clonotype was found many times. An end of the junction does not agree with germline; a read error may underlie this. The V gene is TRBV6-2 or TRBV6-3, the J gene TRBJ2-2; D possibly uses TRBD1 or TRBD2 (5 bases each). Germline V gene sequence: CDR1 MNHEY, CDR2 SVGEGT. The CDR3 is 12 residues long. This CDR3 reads CASRLPPGTDIF. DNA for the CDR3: TGTGCCAGCAGGCTTCCCCCCGGGACCGACATTTTT.

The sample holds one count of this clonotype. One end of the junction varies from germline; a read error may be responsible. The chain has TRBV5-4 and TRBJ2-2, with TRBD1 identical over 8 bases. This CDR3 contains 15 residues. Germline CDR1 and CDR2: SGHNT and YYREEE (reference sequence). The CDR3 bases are TGTGCCAGCAGCTTGGGACAGGGGAACACCGGGGAGCGGCTTTTC. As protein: CASSLGQGNTGERLF.

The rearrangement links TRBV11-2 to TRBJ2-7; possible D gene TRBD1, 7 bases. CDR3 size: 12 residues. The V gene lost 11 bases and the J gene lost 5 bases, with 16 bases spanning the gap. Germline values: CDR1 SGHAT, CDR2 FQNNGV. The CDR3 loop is CAGQGEEDEQYF. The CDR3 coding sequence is TGTGCCGGCCAGGGGGAGGAGGACGAGCAGTACTTC.

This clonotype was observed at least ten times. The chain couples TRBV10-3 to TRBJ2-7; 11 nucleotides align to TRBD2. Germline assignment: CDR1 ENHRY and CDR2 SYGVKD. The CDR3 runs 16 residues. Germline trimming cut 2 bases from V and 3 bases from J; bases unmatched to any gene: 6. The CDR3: CAISEGGLAENYEQYF. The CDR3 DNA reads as TGTGCCATCAGTGAGGGGGGACTAGCGGAGAACTACGAGCAGTACTTC.

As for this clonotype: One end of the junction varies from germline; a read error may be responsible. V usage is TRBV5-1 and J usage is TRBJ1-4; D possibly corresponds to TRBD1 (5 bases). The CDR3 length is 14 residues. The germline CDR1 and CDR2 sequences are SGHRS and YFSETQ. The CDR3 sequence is CASRDGATNVKLFF. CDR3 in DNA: TGCGCCAGCAGAGACGGGGCAACTAATGTAAAACTGTTTTTT.

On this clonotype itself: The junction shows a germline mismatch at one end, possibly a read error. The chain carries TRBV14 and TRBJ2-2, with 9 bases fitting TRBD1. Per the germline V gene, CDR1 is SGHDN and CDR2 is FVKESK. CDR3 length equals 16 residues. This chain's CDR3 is CVSSQAAQGATRELFF. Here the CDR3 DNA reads TGTGTCAGCAGCCAAGCCGCACAGGGGGCCACCAGGGAGCTGTTTTTT.

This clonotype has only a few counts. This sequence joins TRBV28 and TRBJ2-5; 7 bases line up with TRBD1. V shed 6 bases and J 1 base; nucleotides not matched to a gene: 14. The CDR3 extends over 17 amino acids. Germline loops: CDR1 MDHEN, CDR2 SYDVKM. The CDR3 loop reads CASSWAGQVDPQETQYF. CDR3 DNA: TGTGCCAGCAGCTGGGCTGGACAGGTTGATCCCCAAGAGACCCAGTACTTC.

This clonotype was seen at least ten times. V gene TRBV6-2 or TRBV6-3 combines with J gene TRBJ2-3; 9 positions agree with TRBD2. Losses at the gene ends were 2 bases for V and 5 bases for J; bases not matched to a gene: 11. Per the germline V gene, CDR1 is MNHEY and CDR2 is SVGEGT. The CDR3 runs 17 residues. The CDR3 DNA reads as TGTGCCAGCAGTTACCGTCGTAGCGGGAGAGGTGAAGATACGCAGTATTTT. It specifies CASSYRRSGRGEDTQYF.

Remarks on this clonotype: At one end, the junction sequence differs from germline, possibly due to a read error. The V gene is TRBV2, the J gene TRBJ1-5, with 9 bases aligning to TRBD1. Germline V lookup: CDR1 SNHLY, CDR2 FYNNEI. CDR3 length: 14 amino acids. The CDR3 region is CDSSGTGIGQPQHF. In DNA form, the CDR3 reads TGTGACAGCAGTGGGACAGGGATCGGTCAGCCCCAGCATTTT.

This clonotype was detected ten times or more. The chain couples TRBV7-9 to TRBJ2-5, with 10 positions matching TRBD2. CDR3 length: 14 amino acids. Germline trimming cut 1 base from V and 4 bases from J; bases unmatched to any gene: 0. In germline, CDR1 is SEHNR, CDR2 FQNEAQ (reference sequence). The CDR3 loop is CASSLVAGGETQYF. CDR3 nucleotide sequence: TGTGCCAGCAGCTTAGTAGCGGGAGGAGAGACCCAGTACTTC.